This T cell receptor beta chain stems from a study of T cell responses to AZD1222 COVID-19 vaccine. Study-level results: The study reported that nearly half of spike-specific TCRs target unmutated variant regions. Donor demographics were predominantly white British with a female majority; clonal diversity may be underestimated.

As for this clone: The antigen is undetermined.

Profiled with immunoSEQ multiplex PCR; TCRdb holds only in-frame clones, not every one. The sample carries 120,000 to 150,000 clones, 88% recorded once. CDR1 is SNHLY, CDR2 FYNNEI, per germline. This CDR3 is built from 13 residues. V lost 2 bases and J 8 bases, leaving 9 bases between the germline ends. Sequenced material: peripheral blood, taken 28 days after the second dose of the MenACWY control vaccine. The TCR originated in an adult who received the MenACWY meningococcal vaccine as a control. The gene calls are TRBV2 and TRBJ1-4; D is unclear. Written as DNA, the CDR3 is TGTGCCAGCAGTGAACGGGGATCCGAAAAACTGTTTTTT. This gives the protein CASSERGSEKLFF.